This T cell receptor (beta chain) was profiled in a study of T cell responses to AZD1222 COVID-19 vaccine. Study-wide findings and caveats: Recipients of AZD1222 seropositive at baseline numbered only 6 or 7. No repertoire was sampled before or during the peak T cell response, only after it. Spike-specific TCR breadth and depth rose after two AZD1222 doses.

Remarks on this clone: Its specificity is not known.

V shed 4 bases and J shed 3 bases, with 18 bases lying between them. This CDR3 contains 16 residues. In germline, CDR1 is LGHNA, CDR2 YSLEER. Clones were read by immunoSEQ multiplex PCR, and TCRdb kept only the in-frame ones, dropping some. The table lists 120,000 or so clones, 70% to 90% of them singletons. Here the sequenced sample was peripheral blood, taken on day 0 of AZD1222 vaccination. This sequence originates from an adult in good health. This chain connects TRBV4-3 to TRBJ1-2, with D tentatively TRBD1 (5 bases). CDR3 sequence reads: CASSRSQEARHYGYTF. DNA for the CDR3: TGCGCCAGCAGCCGTTCACAGGAGGCGCGTCACTATGGCTACACCTTC.